This TCR beta chain comes out of a study of graft-versus-host responses after intestinal transplantation. This table comes from immunoSEQ multiplex PCR, and its TCRdb copy is limited to in-frame clones, with some not included. The table has about 120,000 clones, around 94% seen once. Turning to this clone: Antigen: not known.

This CDR3 is 12 amino acids long. Germline CDR1 SQVTM, CDR2 ANQGSEA. The J segment lost 5 bases and the V segment lost 5 bases, leaving 6 bases of the junction unmatched. Study observations and caveats: Patients who carried graft-donor T cell macrochimerism also had high graft-versus-host to host-versus-graft clonal ratios in their allografts.

This material consisted of unstimulated CD4+ T cells sorted from spleen or lymph node cells, taken before transplant. The TCR was taken from a human donor who was the organ donor for an intestinal transplant. The chain carries TRBV29-1 and TRBJ2-7, with 7 bases lining up with TRBD1. The CDR3 is CSVKGTAHEQYF. As DNA, the CDR3 is TGCAGCGTTAAAGGGACAGCCCACGAGCAGTACTTC.